These 10 T cell receptor beta chains were all obtained from the same sample, sequenced in a study of blood T cell repertoires in COVID-19. Using immunoSEQ multiplex PCR, the repertoire was profiled, and TCRdb retains in-frame clones only, with some absent. The table shows 200,000 to 250,000 clones, with 87% occurring only once. Sequences were obtained from PBMCs or T cells enriched from blood (not recorded which). These receptors were collected from a man aged 25-40 years who had recovered from COVID-19.

J is TRBJ2-2 and V is TRBV4-2, with no clear D. The CDR3 has 15 residues. The germline V gene has CDR1 LGHNA and CDR2 YNFKEQ. Trimming took 1 base from V and 4 from J, leaving 10 bases between them. DNA for the CDR3: TGTGCCAGCAGCCAAGGTGGCCAGATCACCGGGGAGCTGTTTTTT. Translated, it gives CASSQGGQITGELFF.

The chain links TRBV7-2 to TRBJ2-7; 8 bases line up with TRBD2. Germline trimming cut 6 bases from V and 3 bases from J; bases unmatched to any gene: 10. The CDR3 is made up of 15 amino acids. Per the germline V gene, CDR1 is SGHTA and CDR2 is FQGNSA. CDR3 sequence reads: CASRFSSGGLYEQYF. CDR3 DNA: TGTGCCAGCAGGTTCAGCAGCGGGGGACTCTACGAGCAGTACTTC.

This rearrangement joins TRBV27 to TRBJ2-1, with 10 bases matching TRBD1. Germline loops: CDR1 MNHEY, CDR2 SMNVEV (reference sequence). V was pared by 2 bases and J by 7 bases, with 20 bases of the junction left unmatched. This CDR3 has 20 residues. The CDR3 sequence is CASSLQAFRTGGLSYNEQFF. In DNA, the CDR3 is TGTGCCAGCAGTTTACAAGCGTTTCGGACAGGGGGGTTGTCGTATAATGAGCAGTTCTTC.

This clone was seen a handful of times. The V and J genes are TRBV10-1 and TRBJ2-5; D call uncertain. The length of the CDR3 is 12 residues. Between the trimmed V and J ends, which lost 10 bases and 5 bases, there was a span of 14 bases. Germline V gene lookup returns CDR1 WNHNN and CDR2 SYGVQD (reference sequence). CDR3 sequence: CATGDPGETQYF. DNA of the CDR3: TGCGCCACCGGAGACCCTGGGGAGACCCAGTACTTC.

The chain combines TRBV18 with TRBJ1-1, with a tentative D call TRBD1 (6 bases). The CDR3 loop spans 12 amino acids. Germline CDR1 KGHSH, CDR2 LQKENI. The ends were cut back, 5 bases at V and 5 bases at J, with 9 bases in the middle. The CDR3 region has the DNA TGTGCCAGCTCAAAAGGGGGTACTGAAGCTTTCTTT. Translated, it gives CASSKGGTEAFF.

The J gene is TRBJ2-4, the V gene TRBV18; maybe TRBD2 (7 bases). With 3 bases removed from V and 7 bases from J, the gap between germline ends came to 22 bases. CDR1 and CDR2 (germline): KGHSH, LQKENI. This CDR3 is 17 amino acids long. Written as DNA, the CDR3 is TGTGCCAGCTCACCGACAGGCCCTGGGACTATCGGGAACATTCAGTACTTC. Amino acids: CASSPTGPGTIGNIQYF. Full variable domain (remainder filled in from reference TRBV18 and TRBJ2-4): NAGVMQNPRHLVRRRGQEARLRCSPMKGHSHVYWYRQLPEEGLKFMVYLQKENIIDESGMPKERFSAEFPKEGPSILRIQQVVRGDSAAYFCASSPTGPGTIGNIQYFGAGTRLSVL.

The gene calls are TRBV29-1 and TRBJ2-1, with a possible D match to TRBD2 (6 bases). Trimming shortened V by 3 bases and J by 6 bases, and 12 bases separated the two germline ends. Germline loops: CDR1 SQVTM, CDR2 ANQGSEA. This CDR3 is built from 13 residues. In DNA, the CDR3 is TGCAGCGTTGATCCCGGAGGGTCCAATGAGCAGTTCTTC. Amino acid sequence: CSVDPGGSNEQFF.

The chain recombines TRBV19 with TRBJ1-2, with TRBD1 as a possible D gene (6 bases). CDR1 LNHDA and CDR2 SQIVND come from the germline V gene (reference sequence). The CDR3 is made up of 12 amino acids. Between the trimmed V and J ends, which lost 8 bases and 5 bases, there was a span of 12 bases. The CDR3 coding sequence is TGTGCCAGTGTGGACAGATCTTATGGCTACACCTTC. It translates to CASVDRSYGYTF.

The chain combines TRBV19 with TRBJ2-2, with 7 bases aligning to TRBD2. V shed 3 bases and J 4 bases; nucleotides not matched to a gene: 8. Germline CDR1 and CDR2: LNHDA and SQIVND (reference sequence). There are 16 residues in the CDR3. The chain's CDR3 is CASSIPAGVATGELFF. In nucleotides, the CDR3 is TGTGCCAGTAGTATTCCGGCGGGAGTGGCCACCGGGGAGCTGTTTTTT. The variable domain in full, completed from reference TRBV19 and TRBJ2-2, reads DGGITQSPKYLFRKEGQNVTLSCEQNLNHDAMYWYRQDPGQGLRLIYYSQIVNDFQKGDIAEGYSVSREKKESFPLTVTSAQKNPTAFYLCASSIPAGVATGELFFGEGSRLTVL.

The rearrangement links TRBV18 to TRBJ1-5; possible D gene TRBD1, 6 bases. CDR1 is KGHSH and CDR2 is LQKENI in the germline V gene. Trimming took 5 bases from V and 5 from J, leaving 28 bases between them. There are 19 residues in the CDR3. In DNA form, the CDR3 reads TGTGCCAGCTCAAATTCGCGGGGGGCCGGTTCGGGGAAAGATCAGCCCCAGCATTTT. It yields the protein CASSNSRGAGSGKDQPQHF.